Listed here is a single T cell receptor (beta chain). Its antigen is not identified. CDR3 length: 16 residues. Trimming pared 2 bases from V and 2 bases from J, leaving 13 bases between. Germline V CDR1 and CDR2: MDHEN, SYDVKM. These data come from a study of T cell responses to AZD1222 COVID-19 vaccine. Profiled with immunoSEQ multiplex PCR; TCRdb holds only in-frame clones, not every one. The sample includes 240,000 or so clones, just over 90% seen only once; the top ten take less than 0.6%. Study-wide results and limits: Repertoires were obtained solely post-peak T cell response. Only a handful of people who got AZD1222 tested seropositive at baseline.

The receptor was derived from an adult in good health. This material consisted of peripheral blood, taken on day 0 of AZD1222 vaccination. The gene calls are TRBV28 and TRBJ1-5; D may be TRBD1 (6 bases). As DNA, the CDR3 is TGTGCCAGCAGTTTAACACAGGGCATTGGCAATCAGCCCCAGCATTTT. This encodes CASSLTQGIGNQPQHF.